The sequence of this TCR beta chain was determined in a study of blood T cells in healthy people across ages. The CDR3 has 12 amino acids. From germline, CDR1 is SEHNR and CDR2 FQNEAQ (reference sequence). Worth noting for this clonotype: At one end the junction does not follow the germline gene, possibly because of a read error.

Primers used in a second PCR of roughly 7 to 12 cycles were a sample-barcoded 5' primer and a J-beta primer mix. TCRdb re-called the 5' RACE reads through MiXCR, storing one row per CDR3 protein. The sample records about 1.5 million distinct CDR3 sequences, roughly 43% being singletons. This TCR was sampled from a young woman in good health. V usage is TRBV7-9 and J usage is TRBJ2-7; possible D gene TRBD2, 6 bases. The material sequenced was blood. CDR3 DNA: TGTGCCAACAGCAAACTAGCTCCCGAGCAGTACTTC. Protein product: CANSKLAPEQYF.